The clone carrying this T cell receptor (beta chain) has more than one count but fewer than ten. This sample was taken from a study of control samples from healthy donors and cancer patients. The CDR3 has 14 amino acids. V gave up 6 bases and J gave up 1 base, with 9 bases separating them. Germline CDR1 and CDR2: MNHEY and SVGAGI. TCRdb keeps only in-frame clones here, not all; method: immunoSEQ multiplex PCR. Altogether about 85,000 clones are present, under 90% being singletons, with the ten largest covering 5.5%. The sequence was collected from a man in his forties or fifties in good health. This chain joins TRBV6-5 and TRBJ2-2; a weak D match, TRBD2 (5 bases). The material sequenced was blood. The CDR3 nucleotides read TGTGCCAGCAGGTCCGGGGTGAACACCGGGGAGCTGTTTTTT. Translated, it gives CASRSGVNTGELFF.